The present TCR beta chain was sequenced within a study of blood T cell repertoires in COVID-19 (dated by TCRdb to about 2020). In terms of the full investigation: The collaborator samples originated in the United States, Italy and Spain and spanned the acute and convalescent phases of COVID-19. A freely available public database, intended as a resource for researchers studying the immune response to SARS-CoV-2, is where the repertoires were released. The dataset comprised deeply sampled blood TCRbeta repertoires from subjects exposed to, actively infected with, or recovered from COVID-19. Samples came from the ongoing ImmuneRACE study (first 160 participants) plus 1,254 subjects from 6 global collaborators. Nearly every sample came with metadata listing a de-identified subject ID, COVID-19 status, age in years and sex. Where available, HLA class I and class II types were obtained from metadata supplied by the sample provider rather than from assay-based typing. The material from the prospective study consisted of cDNA or gDNA derived from T cells, B-cell-depleted T cells, or PBMCs. What the authors observed across the whole study: Clinical and demographic metadata were provided uncurated, with the amount varying by source and participant.

As to this clone: Its antigen is unknown. The sample holds no much larger clone one base away, and base qualities are not on file.

Collaborating institutions collected whole blood in K2EDTA tubes following their own protocols. For TCRbeta analysis, collaborators shipped samples in one of three forms: frozen whole blood, isolated PBMCs, or DNA extracted from either of those sample types. CDR1 and CDR2 are read off the germline V gene (reference sequence) as LNHDA and SQIVND. The CDR3 measures 14 amino acids from cysteine to phenylalanine. The CDR3 DNA has 42 bases and is translated from base 1. The V end loses 6 bases and the J end loses 6 bases, and a stretch of 15 bases separates them. TCRbeta CDR3 regions were amplified from genomic DNA using the immunoSEQ Assay, a bias-controlled multiplex PCR. Per the source publication's procedure: Within the assay, amplification of reference gene primers was used to estimate how many nucleated cells each sample contained. To quantify the absolute abundance of each unique TCRbeta CDR3 rearrangement, sequence reads were collapsed and filtered. For each sample, productive Simpson clonality was calculated as the square root of Simpson's diversity index across productive rearrangements. The table comes from immuneACCESS by way of TCRdb, which keeps in-frame sequences with V and J called. Part of the clones is missing from these tables; in studies checked, under half for an unresolved V gene and the rest for unknown reasons. Clone size and V and J calls were adopted from that table, with D and trimming inferred from the DNA. The sample profile shows about 110,000 clones; about 85% of them were found once. The ten most abundant clones make up 2.1% of the sample.

The source is a human donor in a cohort sampled during active COVID-19. Specimen: peripheral blood. Recombination linked TRBV19 to TRBJ1-5; D gene: possibly TRBD1, on 6 matching bases. The CDR3 in this case is CASRDTGLGQPQHF. DNA sequence: TGTGCCAGTAGGGACACAGGGCTCGGTCAGCCCCAGCATTTT.